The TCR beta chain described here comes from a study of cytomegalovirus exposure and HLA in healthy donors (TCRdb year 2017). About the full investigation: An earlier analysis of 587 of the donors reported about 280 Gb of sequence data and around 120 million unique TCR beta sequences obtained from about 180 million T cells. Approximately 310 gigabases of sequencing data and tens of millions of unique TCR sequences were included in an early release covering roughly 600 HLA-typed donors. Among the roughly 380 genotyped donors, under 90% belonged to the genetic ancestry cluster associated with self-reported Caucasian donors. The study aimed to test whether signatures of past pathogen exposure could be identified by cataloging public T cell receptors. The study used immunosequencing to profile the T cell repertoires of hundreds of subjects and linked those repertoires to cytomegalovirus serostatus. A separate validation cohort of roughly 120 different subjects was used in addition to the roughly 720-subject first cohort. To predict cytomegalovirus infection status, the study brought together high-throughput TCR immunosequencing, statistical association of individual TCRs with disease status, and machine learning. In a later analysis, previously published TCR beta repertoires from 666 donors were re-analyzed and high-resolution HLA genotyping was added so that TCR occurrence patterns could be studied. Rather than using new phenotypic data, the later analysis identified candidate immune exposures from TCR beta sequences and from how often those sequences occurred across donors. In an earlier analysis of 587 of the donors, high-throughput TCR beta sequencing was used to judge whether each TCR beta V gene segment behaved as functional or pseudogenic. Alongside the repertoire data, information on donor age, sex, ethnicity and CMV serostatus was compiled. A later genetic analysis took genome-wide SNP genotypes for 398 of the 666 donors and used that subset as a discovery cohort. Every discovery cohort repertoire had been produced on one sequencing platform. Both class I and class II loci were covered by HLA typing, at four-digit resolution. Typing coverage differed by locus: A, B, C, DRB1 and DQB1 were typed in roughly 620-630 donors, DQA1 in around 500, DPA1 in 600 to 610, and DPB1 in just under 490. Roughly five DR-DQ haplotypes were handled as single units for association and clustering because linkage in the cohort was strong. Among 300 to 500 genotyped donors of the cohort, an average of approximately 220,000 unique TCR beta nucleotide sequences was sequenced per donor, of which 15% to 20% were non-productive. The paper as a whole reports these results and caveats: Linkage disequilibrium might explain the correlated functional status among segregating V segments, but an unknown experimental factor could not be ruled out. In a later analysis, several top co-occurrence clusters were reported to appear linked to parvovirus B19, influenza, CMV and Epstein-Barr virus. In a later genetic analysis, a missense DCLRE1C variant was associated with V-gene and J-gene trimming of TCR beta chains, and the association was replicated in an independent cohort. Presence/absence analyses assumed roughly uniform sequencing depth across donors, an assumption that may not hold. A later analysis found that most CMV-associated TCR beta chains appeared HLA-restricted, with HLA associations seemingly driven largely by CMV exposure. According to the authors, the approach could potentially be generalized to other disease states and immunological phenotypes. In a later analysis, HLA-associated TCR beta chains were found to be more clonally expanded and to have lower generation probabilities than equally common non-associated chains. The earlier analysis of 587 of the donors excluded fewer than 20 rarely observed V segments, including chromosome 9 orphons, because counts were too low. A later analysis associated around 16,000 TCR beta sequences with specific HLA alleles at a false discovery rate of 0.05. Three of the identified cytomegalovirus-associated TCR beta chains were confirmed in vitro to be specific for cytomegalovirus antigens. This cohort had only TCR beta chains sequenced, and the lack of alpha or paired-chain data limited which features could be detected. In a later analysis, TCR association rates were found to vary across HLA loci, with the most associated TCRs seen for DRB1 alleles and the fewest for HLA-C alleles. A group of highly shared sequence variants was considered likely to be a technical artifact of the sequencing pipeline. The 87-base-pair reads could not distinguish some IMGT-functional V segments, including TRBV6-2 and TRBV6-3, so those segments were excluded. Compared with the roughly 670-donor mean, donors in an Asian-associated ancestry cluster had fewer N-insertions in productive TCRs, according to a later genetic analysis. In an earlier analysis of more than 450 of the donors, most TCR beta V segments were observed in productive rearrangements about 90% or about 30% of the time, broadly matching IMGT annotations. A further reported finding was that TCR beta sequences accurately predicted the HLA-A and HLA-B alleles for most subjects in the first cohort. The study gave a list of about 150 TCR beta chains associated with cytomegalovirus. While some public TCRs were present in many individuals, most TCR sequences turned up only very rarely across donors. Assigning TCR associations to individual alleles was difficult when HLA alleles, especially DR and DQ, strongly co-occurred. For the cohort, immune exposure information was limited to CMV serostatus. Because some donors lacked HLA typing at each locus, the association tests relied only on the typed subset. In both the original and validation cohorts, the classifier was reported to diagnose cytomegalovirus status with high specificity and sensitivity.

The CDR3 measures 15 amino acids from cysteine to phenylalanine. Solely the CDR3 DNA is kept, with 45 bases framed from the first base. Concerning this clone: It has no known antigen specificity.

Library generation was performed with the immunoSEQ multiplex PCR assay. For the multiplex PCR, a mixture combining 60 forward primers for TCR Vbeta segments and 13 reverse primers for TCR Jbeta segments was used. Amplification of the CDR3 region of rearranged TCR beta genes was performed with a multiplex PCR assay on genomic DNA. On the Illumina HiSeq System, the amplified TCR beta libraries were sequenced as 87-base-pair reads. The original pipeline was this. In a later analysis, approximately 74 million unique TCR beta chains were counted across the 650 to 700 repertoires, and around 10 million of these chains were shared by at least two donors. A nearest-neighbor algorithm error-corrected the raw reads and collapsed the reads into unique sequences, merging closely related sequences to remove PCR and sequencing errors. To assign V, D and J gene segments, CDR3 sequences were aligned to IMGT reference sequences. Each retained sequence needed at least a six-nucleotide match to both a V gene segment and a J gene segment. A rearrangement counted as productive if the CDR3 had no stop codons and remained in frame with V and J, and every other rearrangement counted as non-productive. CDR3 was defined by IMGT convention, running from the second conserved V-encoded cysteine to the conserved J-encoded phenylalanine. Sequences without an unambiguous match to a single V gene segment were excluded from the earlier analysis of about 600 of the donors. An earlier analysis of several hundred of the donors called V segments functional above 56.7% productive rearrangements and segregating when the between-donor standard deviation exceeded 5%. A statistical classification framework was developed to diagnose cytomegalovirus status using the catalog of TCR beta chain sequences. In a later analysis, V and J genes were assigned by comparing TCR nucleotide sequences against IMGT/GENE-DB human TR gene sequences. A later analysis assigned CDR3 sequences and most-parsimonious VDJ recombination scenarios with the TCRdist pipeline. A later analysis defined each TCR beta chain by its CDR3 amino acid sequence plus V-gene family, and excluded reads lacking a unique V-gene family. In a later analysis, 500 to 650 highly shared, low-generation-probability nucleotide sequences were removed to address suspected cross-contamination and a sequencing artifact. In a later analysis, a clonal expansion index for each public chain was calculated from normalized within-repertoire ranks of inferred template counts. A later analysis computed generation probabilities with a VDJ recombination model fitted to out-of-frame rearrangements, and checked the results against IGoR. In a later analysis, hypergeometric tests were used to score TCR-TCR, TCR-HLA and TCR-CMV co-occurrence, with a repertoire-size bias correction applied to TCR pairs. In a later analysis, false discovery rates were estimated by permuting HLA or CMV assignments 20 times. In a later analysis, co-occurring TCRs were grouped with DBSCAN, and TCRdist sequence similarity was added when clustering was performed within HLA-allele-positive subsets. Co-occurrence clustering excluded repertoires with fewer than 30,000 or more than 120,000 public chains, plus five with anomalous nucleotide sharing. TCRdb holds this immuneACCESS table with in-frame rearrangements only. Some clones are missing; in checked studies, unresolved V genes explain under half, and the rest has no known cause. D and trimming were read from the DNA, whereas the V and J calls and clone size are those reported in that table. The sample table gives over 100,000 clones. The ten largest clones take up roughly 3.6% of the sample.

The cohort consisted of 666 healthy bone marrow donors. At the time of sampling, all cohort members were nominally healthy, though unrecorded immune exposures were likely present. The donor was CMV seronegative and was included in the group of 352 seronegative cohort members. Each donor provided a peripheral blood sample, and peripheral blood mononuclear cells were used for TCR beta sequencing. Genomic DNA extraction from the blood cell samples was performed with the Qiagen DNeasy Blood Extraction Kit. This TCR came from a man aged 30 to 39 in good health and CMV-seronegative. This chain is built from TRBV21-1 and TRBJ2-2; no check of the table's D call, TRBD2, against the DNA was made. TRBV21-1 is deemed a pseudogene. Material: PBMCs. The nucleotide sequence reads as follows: TGTGCCAGCAGCAAACAAGTGGGAGGGGCCGGGGAGCTGTTTTTT. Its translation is CASSKQVGGAGELFF.